This T cell receptor beta chain was observed in a study of cytomegalovirus exposure and HLA in healthy donors. The PCR ran on 60 Vbeta and 13 Jbeta primers. Only in-frame clones appear in the TCRdb table, and some are missing; sequencing was by immunoSEQ multiplex PCR. The sample includes about 90,000 clones, 70% to 75% of them seen just once. The study, taken as a whole, reports: A later analysis by the authors found several of the most significant clusters apparently linked to common viral pathogens. In a later analysis, HLA-associated beta chains showed higher expansion and lower generation probabilities than comparable chains. Most TCR sequences were rare, but some public TCRs occurred in many donors.

With respect to this clone: Its target is unknown.

The clonotype originates from a woman aged 18-29 years in good health and CMV-seropositive. Sample: PBMCs.

In nucleotides, the CDR3 is TGTGCCATCAGTGAGCCCTCGATACAGGGTCGGAACACTGAAGCTTTCTTT. Translation: CAISEPSIQGRNTEAFF. V and J are TRBV10-3 and TRBJ1-1; TRBD1 is a possible D gene (6 bases). Trimming removed 2 bases from V and 1 base from J, with 17 bases in between. The CDR3 loop spans 17 amino acids. Looked up from germline, CDR1 is ENHRY and CDR2 is SYGVKD.